The 4 T cell receptor beta chains given below trace back to one sample, sequenced in a study of T cells after yellow fever vaccination. TCRdb itself ran the 5' RACE reads through MiXCR, one entry per CDR3 protein. The data show 400,000 to 650,000 distinct CDR3 sequences, just over 20% seen once. The sample was PBMCs, taken around 3 weeks after the first yellow fever vaccination. The receptors come from a man between 18 and 35 years old who received the YFV17D yellow fever vaccine.

This clonotype was observed a few times. V and J are TRBV7-2 and TRBJ1-6; 9 positions match TRBD1. The CDR3 has 15 residues. Germline V CDR1 and CDR2: SGHTA, FQGNSA. V shed 9 bases, J shed 10 bases, and the junction held 13 bases outside the gene matches. The CDR3 here is CASETKGTGLSPLHF. The CDR3 nucleotides are TGTGCCAGTGAGACTAAAGGGACAGGGCTCTCACCCCTCCACTTT. Looking up the rest from reference TRBV7-2 and TRBJ1-6 gives the full variable domain: GAGVSQSPSNKVTEKGKDVELRCDPISGHTALYWYRQSLGQGLEFLIYFQGNSAPDKSGLPSDRFSAERTGGSVSTLTIQRTQQEDSAVYLCASETKGTGLSPLHFGNGTRLTVT.

This clonotype has more than one count but fewer than ten. The J gene is TRBJ1-2, the V gene TRBV20-1; the D is unclear. The V gene lost 0 bases and the J gene lost 6 bases, with 14 bases spanning the gap. The CDR3 has 14 residues. Germline CDR1 DFQATT, CDR2 SNEGSKA (reference sequence). The CDR3 protein is CSARDPVGEDGYTF. DNA of the CDR3: TGCAGTGCTAGAGACCCGGTCGGGGAGGATGGCTACACCTTC.

Here the CDR3 DNA reads TGTGCCAGCTCACCACTCTCAGGTTCTGACACAGATACGCAGTATTTT. This gives the protein CASSPLSGSDTDTQYF. The V call is TRBV18, the J call TRBJ2-3, with D unclear. Germline values: CDR1 KGHSH, CDR2 LQKENI. Trimming took 1 base from V and 2 from J, leaving 13 bases between them. This CDR3 spans 16 amino acids. Combining the CDR3 with reference TRBV18 and TRBJ2-3 gives the whole variable domain NAGVMQNPRHLVRRRGQEARLRCSPMKGHSHVYWYRQLPEEGLKFMVYLQKENIIDESGMPKERFSAEFPKEGPSILRIQQVVRGDSAAYFCASSPLSGSDTDTQYFGPGTRLTVL.

This clonotype was counted only a few times. The rearrangement uses TRBV19 and TRBJ2-6; possible D gene TRBD1, 6 bases. V was clipped by 7 bases and J by 2 bases, with 15 bases between them. Germline lookup yields CDR1 LNHDA and CDR2 SQIVND (reference sequence). This CDR3 region has 16 residues. CDR3 sequence (DNA): TGTGCCAGTACCGATCTGCCAGGGGCTGGGGCCAACGTCCTGACTTTC. It yields the protein CASTDLPGAGANVLTF.